The clone carrying this TCR beta chain was picked up a small number of times. Its matching antigen is unknown. The data belong to a study of T-cell reconstitution after alpha-beta-depleted transplantation in children. TCRbeta library construction was performed incorporating unique molecular identifiers. TCRdb reprocessed the PCR reads via MiXCR and lists one record per CDR3 protein. Seen here are about 510,000 distinct CDR3 sequences, about an eighth observed once, and the top ten hold 14%. Germline V gene sequence: CDR1 SGHTA, CDR2 FQGNSA. CDR3 size: 15 residues. Trimming removed 5 bases from V and 8 bases from J; junction bases left unmatched: 14. Study-wide results and caveats: The study reportedly traced alpha-beta T cells about two months after transplant to several hundred expanded graft clones. Surviving recipient T cells and thymic progenitors accounted for the high day-60 TCRbeta diversity observed in some patients. Hyperexpanded clones declined; after one year, newly produced T cells mostly supplied diversity.

V and J are TRBV7-2 and TRBJ1-2; TRBD1 agrees at 7 bases. This sequence was found in a female patient under 10 years old who had a stem cell transplant for aplastic anemia, so the T cells may come from the graft donor. The starting material was PBMCs, mostly from graft donor cells, obtained 180 days after TCRalphabeta/CD19-depleted stem cell transplant. The CDR3 coding sequence is TGTGCCAGCAGCCCCCAGGGTGAGGGGGCGCGGGGCTACACCTTC. Its translation: CASSPQGEGARGYTF.